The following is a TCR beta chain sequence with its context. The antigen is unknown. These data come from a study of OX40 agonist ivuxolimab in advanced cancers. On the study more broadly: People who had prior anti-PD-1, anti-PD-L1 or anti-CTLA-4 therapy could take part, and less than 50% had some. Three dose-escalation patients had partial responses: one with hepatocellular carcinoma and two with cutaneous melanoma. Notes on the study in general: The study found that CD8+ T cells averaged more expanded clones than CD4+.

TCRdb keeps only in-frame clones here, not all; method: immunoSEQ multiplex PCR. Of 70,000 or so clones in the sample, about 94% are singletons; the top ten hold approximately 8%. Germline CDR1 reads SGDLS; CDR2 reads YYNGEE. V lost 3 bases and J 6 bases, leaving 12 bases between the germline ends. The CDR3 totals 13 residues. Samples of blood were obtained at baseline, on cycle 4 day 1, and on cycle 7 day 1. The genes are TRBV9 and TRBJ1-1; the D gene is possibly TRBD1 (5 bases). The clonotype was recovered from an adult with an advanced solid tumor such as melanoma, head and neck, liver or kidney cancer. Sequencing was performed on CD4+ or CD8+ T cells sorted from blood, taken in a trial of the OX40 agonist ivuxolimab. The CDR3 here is CASSAGGSAEAFF. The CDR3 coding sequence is TGTGCCAGCAGCGCGGGGGGAAGCGCTGAAGCTTTCTTT.